The source of this TCR beta chain is a study of Ad26.COV2.S vaccination and SARS-CoV-2 variants. Study at large: The Ad26.COV2.S arm of the COV1001 trial was where the donor was placed. By the intramuscular route, Ad26.COV2.S was given once, or twice 56 days apart. Regarding the study as a whole: Spike-specific TCR breadth ran higher among vaccine recipients than placebo recipients.

As for treatment: some 20 received Ad26.COV2.S at low or high dose, single or two shots; roughly 5 received placebo; per-sample allocation not given. On day 63 after the first injection, vaccine and placebo recipients gave samples. Boston supplied an adult donor aged 18-55 years. This clone was counted once. The target antigen is unknown. The CDR3 loop spans 12 amino acids. V was pared by 1 base and J by 4 bases, with 2 bases between. The germline V gene has CDR1 SGHVT and CDR2 SQSDAQ. Sequencing was performed with immunoSEQ multiplex PCR; in TCRdb, only in-frame clones are kept and a portion is missing. The sample yields about 350,000 clones, approximately 86% seen once.

V gene TRBV7-4 combines with J gene TRBJ1-3; D remains ambiguous. The sample in question was peripheral blood, obtained in a trial of Ad26.COV2.S vaccine versus placebo. The sequence came from a person between 18 and 65 years old who received the Ad26.COV2.S COVID-19 vaccine or a placebo. The CDR3 DNA reads TGTGCCAGCAGCTTAGGCGGAAACACCATATATTTT. Protein sequence: CASSLGGNTIYF.